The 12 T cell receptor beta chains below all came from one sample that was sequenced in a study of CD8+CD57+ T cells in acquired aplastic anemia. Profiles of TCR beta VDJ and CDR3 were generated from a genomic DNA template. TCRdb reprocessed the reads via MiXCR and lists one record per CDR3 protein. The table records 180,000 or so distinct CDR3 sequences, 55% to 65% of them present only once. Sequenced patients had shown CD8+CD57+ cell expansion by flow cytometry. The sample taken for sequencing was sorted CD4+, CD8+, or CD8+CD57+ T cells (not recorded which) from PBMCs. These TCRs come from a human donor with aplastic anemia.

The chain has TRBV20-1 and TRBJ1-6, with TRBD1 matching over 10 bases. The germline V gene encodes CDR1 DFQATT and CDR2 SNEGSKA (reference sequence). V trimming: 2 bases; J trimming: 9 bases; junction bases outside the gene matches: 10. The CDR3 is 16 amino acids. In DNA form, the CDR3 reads TGCAGTGCTAGAACGTCCGGGACAGGGGTACGTTCACCCCTCCACTTT. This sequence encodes CSARTSGTGVRSPLHF.

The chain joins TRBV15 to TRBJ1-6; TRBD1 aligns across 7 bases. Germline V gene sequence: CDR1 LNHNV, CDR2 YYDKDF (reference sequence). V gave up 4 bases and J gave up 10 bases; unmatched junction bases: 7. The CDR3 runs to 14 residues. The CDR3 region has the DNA TGTGCCACCAGCAACAGGGGATCCGGGTCACCCCTCCACTTT. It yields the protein CATSNRGSGSPLHF.

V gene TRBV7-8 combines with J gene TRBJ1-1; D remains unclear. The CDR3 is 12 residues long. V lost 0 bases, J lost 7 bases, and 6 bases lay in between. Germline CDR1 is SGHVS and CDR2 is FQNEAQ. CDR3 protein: CASSLAENEAFF. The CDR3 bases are TGTGCCAGCAGCTTAGCGGAGAATGAAGCTTTCTTT. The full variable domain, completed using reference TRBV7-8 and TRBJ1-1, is GAGVSQSPRYKVAKRGQDVALRCDPISGHVSLFWYQQALGQGPEFLTYFQNEAQLDKSGLPSDRFFAERPEGSVSTLKIQRTQQEDSAVYLCASSLAENEAFFGQGTRLTVV.

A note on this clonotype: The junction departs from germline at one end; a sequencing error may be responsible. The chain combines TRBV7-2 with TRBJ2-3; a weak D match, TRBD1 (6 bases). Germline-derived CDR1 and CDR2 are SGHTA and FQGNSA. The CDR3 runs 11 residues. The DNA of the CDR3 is TGTGCCAGCAGCGAGGGGGATACGCAGGATTTT. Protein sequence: CASSEGDTQDF.

This CDR3 reads CSAIHPTGALLYEQFF. Here the CDR3 DNA reads TGCAGTGCAATCCACCCGACAGGGGCCCTCCTCTATGAGCAGTTCTTC. This chain connects TRBV20-1 to TRBJ2-1; TRBD1 matches 8 bases. Looked up from germline, CDR1 is DFQATT and CDR2 is SNEGSKA (reference sequence). V was clipped by 6 bases and J by 8 bases; unmatched bases: 18. CDR3 length: 16 amino acids.

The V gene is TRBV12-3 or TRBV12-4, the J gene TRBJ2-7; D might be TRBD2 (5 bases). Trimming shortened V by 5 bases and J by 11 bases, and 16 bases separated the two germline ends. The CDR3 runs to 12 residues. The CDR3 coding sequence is TGTGCCAGCAGTCCAGCCCCGGAGCGGAAGTACTTC. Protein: CASSPAPERKYF.

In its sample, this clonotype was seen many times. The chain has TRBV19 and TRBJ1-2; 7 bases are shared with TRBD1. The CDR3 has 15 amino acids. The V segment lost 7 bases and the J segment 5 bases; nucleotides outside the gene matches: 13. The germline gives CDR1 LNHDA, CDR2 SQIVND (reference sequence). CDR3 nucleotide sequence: TGTGCCAGTACGAACCGCGGGGGCAGGGGGTATGGCTACACCTTC. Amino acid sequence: CASTNRGGRGYGYTF.

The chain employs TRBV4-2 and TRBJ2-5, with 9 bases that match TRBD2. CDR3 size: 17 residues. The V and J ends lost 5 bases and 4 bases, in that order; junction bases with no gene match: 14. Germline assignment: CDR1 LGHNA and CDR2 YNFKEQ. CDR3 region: CASSLRLAAAVGETQYF. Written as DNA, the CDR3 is TGTGCCAGCAGCTTAAGACTAGCGGCAGCGGTAGGAGAGACCCAGTACTTC.

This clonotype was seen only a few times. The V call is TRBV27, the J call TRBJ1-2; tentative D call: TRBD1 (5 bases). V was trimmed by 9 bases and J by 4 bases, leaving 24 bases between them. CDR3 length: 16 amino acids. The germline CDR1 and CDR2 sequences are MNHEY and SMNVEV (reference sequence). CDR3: CARDPRLGSGGYGYTF. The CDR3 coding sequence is TGTGCCAGGGACCCTCGTTTGGGGTCTGGGGGCTATGGCTACACCTTC.

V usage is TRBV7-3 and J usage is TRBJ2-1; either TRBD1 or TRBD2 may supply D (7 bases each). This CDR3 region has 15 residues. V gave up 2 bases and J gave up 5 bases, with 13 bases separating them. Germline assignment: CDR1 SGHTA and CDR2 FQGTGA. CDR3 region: CASSLRAGTDNEQFF. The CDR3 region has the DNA TGTGCCAGCAGCTTACGAGCGGGGACAGACAATGAGCAGTTCTTC.

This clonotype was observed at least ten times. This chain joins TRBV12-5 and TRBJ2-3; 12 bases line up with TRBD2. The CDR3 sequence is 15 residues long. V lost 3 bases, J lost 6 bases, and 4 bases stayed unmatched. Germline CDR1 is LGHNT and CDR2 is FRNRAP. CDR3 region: CASGFTGTSGDTQYF. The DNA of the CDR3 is TGTGCTAGTGGTTTCACGGGGACTAGCGGGGATACGCAGTATTTT.

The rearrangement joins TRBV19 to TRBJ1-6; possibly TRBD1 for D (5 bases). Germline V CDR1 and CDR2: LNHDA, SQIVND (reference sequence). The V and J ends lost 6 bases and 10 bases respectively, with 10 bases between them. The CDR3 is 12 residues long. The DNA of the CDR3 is TGTGCCAGTAGAACAGGAGACTCACCCCTCCACTTT. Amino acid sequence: CASRTGDSPLHF. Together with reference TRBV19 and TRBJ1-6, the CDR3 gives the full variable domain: DGGITQSPKYLFRKEGQNVTLSCEQNLNHDAMYWYRQDPGQGLRLIYYSQIVNDFQKGDIAEGYSVSREKKESFPLTVTSAQKNPTAFYLCASRTGDSPLHFGNGTRLTVT.